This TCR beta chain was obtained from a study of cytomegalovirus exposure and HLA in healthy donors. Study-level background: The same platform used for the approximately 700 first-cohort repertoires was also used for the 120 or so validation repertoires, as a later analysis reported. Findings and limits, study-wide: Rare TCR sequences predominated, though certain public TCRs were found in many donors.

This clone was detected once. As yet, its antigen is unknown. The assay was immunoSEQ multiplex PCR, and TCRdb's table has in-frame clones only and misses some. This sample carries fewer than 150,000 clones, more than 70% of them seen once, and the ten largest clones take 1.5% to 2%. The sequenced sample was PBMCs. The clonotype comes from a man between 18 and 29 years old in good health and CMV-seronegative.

CDR3 amino acids: CASSFSAGELFF. For the CDR3, the DNA is TGTGCCAGCAGCTTTTCCGCCGGGGAGCTGTTTTTT. This sequence joins TRBV5-4 and TRBJ2-2; D is uncertain. Per germline, CDR1 SGHNT and CDR2 YYREEE (reference sequence). This CDR3 comprises 12 residues. V was trimmed by 2 bases and J by 6 bases, leaving 5 bases between them.